These 15 T cell receptor beta chains were sequenced from one sample in a study of blood T cell repertoires in COVID-19. Libraries were prepared by immunoSEQ multiplex PCR; TCRdb keeps only in-frame clonotypes and omits some of them. The sample has 400,000 or so clones, approximately 86% seen once. Source material: peripheral blood. The receptors originated from a human donor in a cohort sampled during active COVID-19.

The rearrangement joins TRBV21-1 to TRBJ2-7; the D call in the table, TRBD2, was not verified against the DNA. TRBV21-1 is marked as a pseudogene. CDR3 size: 18 residues. DNA for the CDR3: TGTGCCAGCAGCAAAGATTTCTTAGCTAGGCGGGGAAAGTACGAGCAGTACTTC. This translates into CASSKDFLARRGKYEQYF.

V gene TRBV5-4 combines with J gene TRBJ2-7; D is possibly TRBD1 (6 bases). The CDR3 sequence is 12 residues long. V gave up 5 bases and J gave up 6 bases, with 12 bases separating them. Looked up from germline, CDR1 is SGHNT and CDR2 is YYREEE (reference sequence). The CDR3 loop reads CASSQGGGEQYF. CDR3 DNA sequence: TGTGCCAGCAGTCAAGGGGGTGGCGAGCAGTACTTC.

This sequence joins TRBV27 and TRBJ1-2; possibly TRBD1 for D (6 bases). Germline V gene data show CDR1 as MNHEY and CDR2 as SMNVEV (reference sequence). The CDR3 loop spans 15 amino acids. The V gene lost 2 bases and the J gene lost 2 bases, with 12 bases spanning the gap. The CDR3 coding sequence is TGTGCCAGCAGTTTACCCCACAGGGAGAACTATGGCTACACCTTC. Its protein product is CASSLPHRENYGYTF.

V usage is TRBV30 and J usage is TRBJ1-6; 8 positions agree with TRBD1. Trimming removed 0 bases from V and 10 bases from J; junction bases left unmatched: 11. CDR1 is GTSNPN, CDR2 SVGIG, per germline (reference sequence). The CDR3 length is 16 residues. The CDR3 coding sequence is TGTGCCTGGAGTGTAGGTGGTGGGACAGGAGACTCACCCCTCCACTTT. Protein: CAWSVGGGTGDSPLHF.

V usage is TRBV9 and J usage is TRBJ2-7; 7 nucleotides match TRBD2. Germline values: CDR1 SGDLS, CDR2 YYNGEE. With V trimmed by 4 bases and J by 1 base, 5 bases remained unmatched. The CDR3 has 14 amino acids. The CDR3 region is CASSPRLASYEQYF. The CDR3 DNA sequence: TGTGCCAGCAGCCCGCGACTAGCATCCTACGAGCAGTACTTC.

In its sample, this clone was seen a few times. The chain combines TRBV25-1 with TRBJ1-1; D is uncertain. From germline, CDR1 is MGHDK and CDR2 SYGVNS. There are 14 residues in the CDR3. Trimming took 5 bases from V and 4 from J, leaving 14 bases between them. CDR3 in amino acids: CASSYGVRVTEAFF. The DNA of the CDR3 is TGTGCCAGCAGTTACGGGGTACGGGTCACTGAAGCTTTCTTT.

The rearrangement joins TRBV6-2 or TRBV6-3 to TRBJ2-4; D uncertain. Germline CDR1 MNHEY, CDR2 SVGEGT. This CDR3 is 20 amino acids long. V was clipped by 2 bases and J by 0 bases, with 23 bases between them. The DNA of the CDR3 is TGTGCCAGCAGTTACGCCCCACGTTCGGTGAAAGTTAAAGCCAAAAACATTCAGTACTTC. Residues: CASSYAPRSVKVKAKNIQYF.

This clone turned up a few times. V gene TRBV27 combines with J gene TRBJ2-5; TRBD1 matches at 7 bases. V lost 5 bases and J lost 3; bases outside the gene matches: 6. This CDR3 is built from 14 residues. Germline CDR1 is MNHEY and CDR2 is SMNVEV (reference sequence). CDR3 bases: TGTGCCAGCAGTACCCGACAGGGTAAAGAGACCCAGTACTTC. Encoded protein: CASSTRQGKETQYF.

The rearrangement links TRBV9 to TRBJ1-1; D unclear. The CDR3 sequence is 13 residues long. In germline, CDR1 is SGDLS, CDR2 YYNGEE. The V end lost 5 bases, the J end lost 1 base, and 9 bases lay between the germline ends. This chain's CDR3 is CASRLGENTEAFF. The CDR3 region has the DNA TGTGCCAGCAGACTCGGGGAGAACACTGAAGCTTTCTTT.

The rearrangement joins TRBV7-2 to TRBJ2-3; a possible D gene is TRBD2 (6 bases). CDR3 length equals 15 residues. Trimming took 3 bases from V and 2 from J, leaving 12 bases between them. Germline V CDR1 and CDR2: SGHTA, FQGNSA. The CDR3: CASSFIGEVTDTQYF. In DNA, the CDR3 is TGTGCCAGCAGCTTTATCGGGGAGGTCACAGATACGCAGTATTTT.

Of note for this clone: Other DNA sequences in this sample translate to the same CDR3. The chain combines TRBV11-3 with TRBJ2-3, with D unclear. Trimming shortened V by 4 bases and J by 1 base, and 3 bases separated the two germline ends. CDR1 and CDR2 (germline): SGHNT, YENEEA. The CDR3 consists of 12 residues. The DNA for the CDR3 is TGTGCCAGCAGCTCGGGCACAGATACGCAGTATTTT. Translating it yields CASSSGTDTQYF.

The chain is built from TRBV3-1 (or the pseudogene TRBV3-2) and TRBJ1-3, with D hard to call. The CDR3 length is 12 residues. With 5 bases removed from V and 8 bases from J, the gap between germline ends came to 10 bases. Per germline, CDR1 LGHDT and CDR2 YNNKEL (reference sequence). In DNA form, the CDR3 reads TGTGCCAGCAGCGCGTATCTGGACACCATATATTTT. Translating gives CASSAYLDTIYF.

This chain's CDR3 is CASSREQGDGYTF. In DNA, the CDR3 is TGTGCCAGCAGCCGTGAACAGGGAGATGGCTACACCTTC. This chain links TRBV6-6 with TRBJ1-2; tentatively, D is TRBD1 (6 bases). Germline CDR1 and CDR2: MNHNY and SVGAGI (reference sequence). Between the trimmed V and J ends, which lost 6 bases and 6 bases, there was a span of 14 bases. The CDR3 consists of 13 residues.

V usage is TRBV6-5 and J usage is TRBJ2-5; 7 bases are shared with TRBD2. The CDR3 covers 14 residues. Trimming removed 4 bases from V and 5 bases from J; junction bases left unmatched: 7. Germline CDR1 reads MNHEY; CDR2 reads SVGAGI. The CDR3 here is CASSSRTRWETQYF. In DNA form, the CDR3 reads TGTGCCAGCAGTTCCCGGACTAGATGGGAGACCCAGTACTTC.

The chain has TRBV19 and TRBJ1-2; D is unclear. CDR3 size: 13 residues. The V end lost 3 bases, the J end lost 2 bases, and 7 bases lay between the germline ends. Germline V gene data show CDR1 as LNHDA and CDR2 as SQIVND (reference sequence). CDR3 amino acids: CASSISQNYGYTF. In DNA, the CDR3 is TGTGCCAGTAGTATCTCACAGAACTATGGCTACACCTTC.